This T cell receptor beta chain was sequenced in a study of blood T cells in healthy people across ages. Then a second PCR, running about 6 to 12 cycles, was carried out with a sample-barcoded 5' primer and a J-beta primer mix. A single record per CDR3 protein comes from TCRdb applying MiXCR to the 5' RACE reads. Found here are 450,000 to 650,000 distinct CDR3 sequences, less than 25% of them singletons; the top ten hold just under 9%. CDR3 length: 15 amino acids. The V end was cut by 3 bases, the J end by 2 bases, with 15 bases between. Germline V gives CDR1 SQVTM, CDR2 ANQGSEA. Separately, the same data were catalogued under a study of T cells of mothers and their children.

The origin of this receptor is a boy aged 10-17 years in good health. The sample comprised blood. V is TRBV29-1 and J is TRBJ2-3; D is undetermined. CDR3 residues: CSVDKVVYSTDTQYF. The CDR3 region has the DNA TGCAGCGTTGATAAGGTCGTGTATTCCACAGATACGCAGTATTTT.